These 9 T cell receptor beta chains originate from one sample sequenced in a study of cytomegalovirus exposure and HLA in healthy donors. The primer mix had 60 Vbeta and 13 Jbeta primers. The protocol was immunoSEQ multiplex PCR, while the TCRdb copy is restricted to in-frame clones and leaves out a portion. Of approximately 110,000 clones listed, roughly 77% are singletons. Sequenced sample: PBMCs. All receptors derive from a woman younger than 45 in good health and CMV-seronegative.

As DNA, the CDR3 is TGTGCCAGCAGCTTGGCCCTTTACACTGAAGCTTTCTTT. It specifies CASSLALYTEAFF. The chain is built from TRBV5-5 and TRBJ1-1; D remains unclear. The ends were cut back, 0 bases at V and 3 bases at J, with 6 bases in the middle. The CDR3 runs to 13 residues. Germline loops: CDR1 SGHKS, CDR2 YYEKEE (reference sequence).

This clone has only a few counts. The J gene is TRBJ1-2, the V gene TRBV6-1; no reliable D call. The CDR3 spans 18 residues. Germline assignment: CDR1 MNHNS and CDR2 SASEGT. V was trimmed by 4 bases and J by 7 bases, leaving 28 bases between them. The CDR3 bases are TGTGCCAGCAGTGGATCGGGGTATCGCGGGAGTCGGATTAGTGGCTACACCTTC. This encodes CASSGSGYRGSRISGYTF.

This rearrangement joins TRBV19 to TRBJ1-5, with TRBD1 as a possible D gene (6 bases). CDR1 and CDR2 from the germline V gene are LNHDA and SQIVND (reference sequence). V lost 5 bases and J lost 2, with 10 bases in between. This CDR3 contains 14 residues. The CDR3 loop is CASSVRQGNQPQHF. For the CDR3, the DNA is TGTGCCAGTAGTGTAAGACAGGGCAATCAGCCCCAGCATTTT.

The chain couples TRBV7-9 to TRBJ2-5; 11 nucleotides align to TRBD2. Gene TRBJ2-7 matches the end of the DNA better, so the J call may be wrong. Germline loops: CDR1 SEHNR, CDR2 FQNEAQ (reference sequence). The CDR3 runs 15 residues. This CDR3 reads CASSLDSGRAYEQYF. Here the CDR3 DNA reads TGTGCCAGCAGCTTAGATAGCGGGAGGGCCTACGAGCAGTACTTC.

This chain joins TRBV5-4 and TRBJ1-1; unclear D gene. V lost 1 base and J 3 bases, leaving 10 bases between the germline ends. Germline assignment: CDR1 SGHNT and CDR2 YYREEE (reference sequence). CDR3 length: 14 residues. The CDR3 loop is CASSLSFGYTEAFF. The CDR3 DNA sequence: TGTGCCAGCAGCTTGAGTTTCGGGTACACTGAAGCTTTCTTT.

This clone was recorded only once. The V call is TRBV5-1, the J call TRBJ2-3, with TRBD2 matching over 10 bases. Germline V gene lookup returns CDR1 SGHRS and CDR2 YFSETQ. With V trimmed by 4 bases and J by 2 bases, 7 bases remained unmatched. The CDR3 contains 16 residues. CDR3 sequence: CASSNILAGSTDTQYF. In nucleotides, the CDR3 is TGCGCCAGCAGCAATATACTAGCGGGATCCACAGATACGCAGTATTTT.

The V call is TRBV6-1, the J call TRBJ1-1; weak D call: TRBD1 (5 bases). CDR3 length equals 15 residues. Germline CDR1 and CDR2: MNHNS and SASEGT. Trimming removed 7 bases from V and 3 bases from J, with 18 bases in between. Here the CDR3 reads CASKLSRGVHTEAFF. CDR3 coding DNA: TGTGCCAGCAAATTATCCCGGGGGGTTCACACTGAAGCTTTCTTT.

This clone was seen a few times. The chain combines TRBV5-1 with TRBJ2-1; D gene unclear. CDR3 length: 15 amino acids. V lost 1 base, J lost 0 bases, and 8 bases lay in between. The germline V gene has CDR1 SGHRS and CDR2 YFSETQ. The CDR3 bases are TGCGCCAGCAGCTTGCCGTCTAGCTCCTACAATGAGCAGTTCTTC. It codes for CASSLPSSSYNEQFF.

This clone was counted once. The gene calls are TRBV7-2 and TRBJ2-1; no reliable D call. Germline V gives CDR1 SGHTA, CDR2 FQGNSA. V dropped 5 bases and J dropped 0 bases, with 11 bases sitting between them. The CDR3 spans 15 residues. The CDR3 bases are TGTGCCAGCAGCCCTACTCGCGGCTCCTACAATGAGCAGTTCTTC. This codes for CASSPTRGSYNEQFF.